The present T cell receptor beta chain was sequenced within a study of PD-L1 blockade in urothelial cancer. As for the study in general: Males with bladder-origin urothelial cancer made up about 90% of the roughly 29 patients.

Time point given: pretreatment peripheral blood. Urothelial carcinoma affected the patients, and it was locally advanced or metastatic. This CDR3 contains 12 residues. Trimming took 2 bases from V and 4 from J, leaving 5 bases between them. Germline values: CDR1 KGHSH, CDR2 LQKENI. Some clones are missing from TCRdb's copy, which holds only in-frame ones; the method was immunoSEQ multiplex PCR. This table has 40,000 to 60,000 clones, 79% appearing once. The chain joins TRBV18 to TRBJ2-5; D not resolved. The sequences come from PBMCs, collected around atezolizumab (anti-PD-L1) treatment. The receptor comes from an older man with urothelial cancer. The CDR3, as DNA: TGTGCCAGCTCACCAGCAGGAGAGACCCAGTACTTC. Protein product: CASSPAGETQYF.